This T cell receptor (beta chain) came from a study of technical replicates of blood from several donors. This clone appeared a single time. Using immunoSEQ multiplex PCR, the repertoire was profiled, and TCRdb retains in-frame clones only, with some absent. The sample comprises around 98,000 clones, more than 90% of which are singletons, and approximately 0.2% rests with the top ten. This CDR3 is built from 15 residues. Germline V gives CDR1 MNHEY, CDR2 SVGAGI. With 5 bases clipped from V and 9 bases from J, the junction kept 15 bases outside the gene matches. The sequence was obtained from a human donor in good health. V usage is TRBV6-5 and J usage is TRBJ1-1; 7 nucleotides match TRBD1. The specimen sequenced was T cells isolated from PBMCs. The CDR3 region has the DNA TGTGCCAGCAGTCTGACAAAAAATATGGGACAGAAAGCTTTCTTT. This sequence encodes CASSLTKNMGQKAFF.